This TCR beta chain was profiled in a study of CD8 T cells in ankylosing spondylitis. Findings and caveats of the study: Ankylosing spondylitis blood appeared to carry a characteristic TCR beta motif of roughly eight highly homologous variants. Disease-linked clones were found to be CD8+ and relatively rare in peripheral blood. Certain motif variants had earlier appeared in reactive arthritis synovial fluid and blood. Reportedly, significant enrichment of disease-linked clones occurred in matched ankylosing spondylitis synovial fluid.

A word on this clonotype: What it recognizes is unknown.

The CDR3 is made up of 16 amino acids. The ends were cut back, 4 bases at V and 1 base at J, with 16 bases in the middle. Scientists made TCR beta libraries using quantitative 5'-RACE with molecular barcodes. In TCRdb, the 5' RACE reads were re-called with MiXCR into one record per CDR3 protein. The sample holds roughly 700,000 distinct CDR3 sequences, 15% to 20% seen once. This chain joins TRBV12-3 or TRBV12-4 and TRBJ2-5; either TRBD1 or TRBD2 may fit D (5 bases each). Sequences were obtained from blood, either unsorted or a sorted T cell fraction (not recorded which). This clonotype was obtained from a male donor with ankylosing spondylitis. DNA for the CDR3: TGTGCCAGCAGTTCGACGGGGTGGGACGGCCAAGAGACCCAGTACTTC. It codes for CASSSTGWDGQETQYF.